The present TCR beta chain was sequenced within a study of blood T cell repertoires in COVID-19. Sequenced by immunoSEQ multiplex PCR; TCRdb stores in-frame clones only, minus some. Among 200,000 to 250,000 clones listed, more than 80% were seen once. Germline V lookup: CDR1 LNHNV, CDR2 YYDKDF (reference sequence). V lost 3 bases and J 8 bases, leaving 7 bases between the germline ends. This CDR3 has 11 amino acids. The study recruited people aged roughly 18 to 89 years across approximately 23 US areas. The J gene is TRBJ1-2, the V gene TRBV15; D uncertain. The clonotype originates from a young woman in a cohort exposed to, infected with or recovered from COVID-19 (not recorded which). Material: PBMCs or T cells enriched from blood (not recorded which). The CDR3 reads CATSREGGYTF. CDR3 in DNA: TGTGCCACCAGCAGGGAGGGCGGCTACACCTTC.